The present TCR beta chain was sequenced within a study of blood T cell repertoires in COVID-19. Measured with immunoSEQ multiplex PCR; TCRdb has only the in-frame clones, and not every one. The data show about 95,000 clones, 81% seen once. Sequencing was done on a sample of peripheral blood. The sequence was obtained from a man at least 80 years old with active or convalescent COVID-19.

The CDR3 reads CASSSRLNEQYF. Written as DNA, the CDR3 is TGTGCCAGCAGTTCTCGACTGAACGAGCAGTACTTC. This rearrangement joins TRBV7-9 to TRBJ2-7; no firm D call. Trimming pared 6 bases from V and 5 bases from J, leaving 11 bases between. CDR1 and CDR2 from the germline V gene are SEHNR and FQNEAQ (reference sequence). The CDR3 loop spans 12 amino acids.